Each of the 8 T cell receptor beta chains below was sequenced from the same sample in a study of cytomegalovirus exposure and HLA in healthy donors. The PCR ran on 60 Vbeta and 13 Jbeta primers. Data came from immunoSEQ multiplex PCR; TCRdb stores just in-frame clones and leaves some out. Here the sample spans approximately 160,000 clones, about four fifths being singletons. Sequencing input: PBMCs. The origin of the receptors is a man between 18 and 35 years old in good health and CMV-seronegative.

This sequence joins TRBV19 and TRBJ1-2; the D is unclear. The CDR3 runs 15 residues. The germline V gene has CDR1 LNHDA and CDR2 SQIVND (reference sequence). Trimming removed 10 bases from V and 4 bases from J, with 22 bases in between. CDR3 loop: CATLKAPDPGYGYTF. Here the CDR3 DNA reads TGTGCCACCCTGAAAGCCCCCGACCCGGGCTATGGCTACACCTTC.

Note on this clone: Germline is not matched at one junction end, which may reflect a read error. CDR3 bases: TGTGCTAGCAGCTTTACCCCAGGGTCCCACGAGCAGTACTTC. Translating it yields CASSFTPGSHEQYF. This chain joins TRBV7-7 and TRBJ2-7; TRBD1 might be the D (5 bases). CDR1 SSHAT and CDR2 FNYEAQ come from the germline V gene (reference sequence). The CDR3 covers 14 residues. The complete variable domain, with remaining parts taken from reference TRBV7-7 and TRBJ2-7, reads GAGVSQSPRYKVTKRGQDVTLRCDPISSHATLYWYQQALGQGPEFLTYFNYEAQPDKSGLPSDRFSAERPEGSISTLTIQRTEQRDSAMYRCASSFTPGSHEQYFGPGTRLTVT.

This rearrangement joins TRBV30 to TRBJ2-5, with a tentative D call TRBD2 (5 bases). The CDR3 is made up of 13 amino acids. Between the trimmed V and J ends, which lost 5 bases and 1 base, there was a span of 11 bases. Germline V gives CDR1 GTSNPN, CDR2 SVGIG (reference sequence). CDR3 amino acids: CAWSIGVQETQYF. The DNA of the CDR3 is TGTGCCTGGTCGATCGGGGTCCAAGAGACCCAGTACTTC.

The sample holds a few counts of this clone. The chain's CDR3 is CASSFQGEGGEQYF. For the CDR3, the DNA is TGTGCCAGCAGCTTTCAGGGCGAAGGGGGCGAGCAGTACTTC. V gene TRBV5-8 combines with J gene TRBJ2-7, with TRBD1 as a possible D gene (6 bases). Trimming removed 2 bases from V and 6 bases from J, with 15 bases in between. The CDR3 is 14 amino acids. Germline CDR1 is SGHTS and CDR2 is YDEGEE.

CDR3 in DNA: TGTGCCAGCAGCGCCTTCGCCCGGAATGAGCAGTTCTTC. Protein: CASSAFARNEQFF. V usage is TRBV9 and J usage is TRBJ2-1; D uncertain. V was shortened by 3 bases and J by 7 bases, with 11 bases between the two germline ends. The CDR3 runs to 13 residues. CDR1 SGDLS and CDR2 YYNGEE come from the germline V gene.

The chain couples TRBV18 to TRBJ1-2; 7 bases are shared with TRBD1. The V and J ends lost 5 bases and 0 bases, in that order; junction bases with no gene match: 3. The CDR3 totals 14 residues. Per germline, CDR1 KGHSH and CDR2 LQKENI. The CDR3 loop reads CASSTGVANYGYTF. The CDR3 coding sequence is TGTGCCAGCTCAACAGGGGTGGCTAACTATGGCTACACCTTC.

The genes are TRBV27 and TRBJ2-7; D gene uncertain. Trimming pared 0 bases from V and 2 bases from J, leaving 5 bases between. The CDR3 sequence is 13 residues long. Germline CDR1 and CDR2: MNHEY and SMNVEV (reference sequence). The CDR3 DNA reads TGTGCCAGCAGTTTATCCCCCACCTACGAGCAGTACTTC. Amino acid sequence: CASSLSPTYEQYF.

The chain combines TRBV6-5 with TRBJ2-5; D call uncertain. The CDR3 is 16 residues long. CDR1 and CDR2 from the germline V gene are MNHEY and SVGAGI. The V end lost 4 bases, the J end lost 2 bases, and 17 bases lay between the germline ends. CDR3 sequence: CASSCGNTNRQETQYF. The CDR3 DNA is TGTGCCAGCAGTTGCGGAAATACAAATAGGCAAGAGACCCAGTACTTC.